Sequencing of this T cell receptor (beta chain) was carried out in a study of blood T cell repertoires in COVID-19. Germline loops: CDR1 LNHDA, CDR2 SQIVND (reference sequence). Trimming took 0 bases from V and 7 from J, leaving 7 bases between them. This CDR3 is 13 amino acids long. The authors' processing: Reference gene primers were amplified, and this amplification served to estimate nucleated cell counts. Generated by immunoSEQ multiplex PCR, the TCRdb table keeps only in-frame clones and is missing some. V, J and clone size are taken as reported in that table, and D and trimming were inferred from the DNA itself. This repertoire shows 30,000 to 45,000 clones, about 82% found once; its top ten account for around 14%.

This clonotype was obtained from a human donor in a cohort sampled during active COVID-19. Sample: peripheral blood. This chain uses TRBV19 with TRBJ1-5; D is undetermined. The CDR3 DNA follows: TGTGCCAGTAGTATAGATCGGGTACAGCCCCAGCATTTT. This encodes CASSIDRVQPQHF.